Below, one TCR beta chain is given with its context. Antigen specificity is unknown. Germline CDR1 reads MNHNY; CDR2 reads SVGAGI (reference sequence). V lost 2 bases and J lost 8, with 12 bases in between. The CDR3 is made up of 14 amino acids. The repertoire was sequenced with immunoSEQ multiplex PCR; TCRdb's copy has only in-frame clones and lacks some. The sample shows about 1 million clones, under 80% of them seen only once. The data were obtained in a study of shared clonotypes between healthy human individuals. The study, taken as a whole, reports: For naive CD4 cells, 4% to 5% of clonotypes were shared across a handful of donors. Compared with clonotypes that all four donors shared, non-shared clonotypes had lower generation probabilities.

Researchers partitioned CD4+ cells into CD45RA+ naive and CD45RA-negative memory subsets. The genes are TRBV6-6 and TRBJ1-4; a possible D gene is TRBD1 (5 bases). Material: memory CD4+ T cells sorted from blood. Noted subset: CD45RA-negative fraction. The receptor was derived from a man between 18 and 35 years old in good health. The CDR3 region has the DNA TGTGCCAGCAGTTACGTCGACAGCGGAGAAAAACTGTTTTTT. It codes for CASSYVDSGEKLFF.